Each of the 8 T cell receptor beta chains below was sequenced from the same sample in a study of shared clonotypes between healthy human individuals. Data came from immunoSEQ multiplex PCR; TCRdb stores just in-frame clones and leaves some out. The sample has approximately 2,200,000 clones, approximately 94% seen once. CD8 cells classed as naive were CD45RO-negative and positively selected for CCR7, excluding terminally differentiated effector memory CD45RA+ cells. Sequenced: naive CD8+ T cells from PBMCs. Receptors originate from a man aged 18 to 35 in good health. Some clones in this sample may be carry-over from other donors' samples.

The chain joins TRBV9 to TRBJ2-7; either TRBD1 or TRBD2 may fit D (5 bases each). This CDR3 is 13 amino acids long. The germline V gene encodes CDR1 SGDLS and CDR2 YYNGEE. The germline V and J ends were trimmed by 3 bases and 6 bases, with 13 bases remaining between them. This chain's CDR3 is CASSGGDRREQYF. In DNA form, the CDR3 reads TGTGCCAGCAGCGGAGGGGACCGACGCGAGCAGTACTTC.

CDR3 residues: CSVELTSGYEQYF. As DNA, the CDR3 is TGCAGCGTTGAGTTGACTAGCGGCTACGAGCAGTACTTC. The V gene is TRBV29-1, the J gene TRBJ2-7; 9 positions match TRBD2. Germline V CDR1 and CDR2: SQVTM, ANQGSEA. J was trimmed by 3 bases and V by 3 bases; bases with no gene match: 3. The CDR3 has 13 amino acids.

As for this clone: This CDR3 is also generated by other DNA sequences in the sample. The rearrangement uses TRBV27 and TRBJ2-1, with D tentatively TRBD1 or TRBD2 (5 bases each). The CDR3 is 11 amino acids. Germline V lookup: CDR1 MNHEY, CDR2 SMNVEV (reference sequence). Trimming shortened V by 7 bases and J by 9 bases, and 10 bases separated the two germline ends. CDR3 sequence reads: CASIRGSEQFF. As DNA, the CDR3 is TGTGCCAGCATCCGGGGCAGTGAGCAGTTCTTC.

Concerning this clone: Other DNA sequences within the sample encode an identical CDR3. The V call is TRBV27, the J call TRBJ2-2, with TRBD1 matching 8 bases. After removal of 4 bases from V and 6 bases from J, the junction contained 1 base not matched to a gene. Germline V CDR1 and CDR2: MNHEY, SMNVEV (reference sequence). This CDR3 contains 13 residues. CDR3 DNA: TGTGCCAGCAGTTCCAGGGGGCCCGGGGAGCTGTTTTTT. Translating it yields CASSSRGPGELFF.

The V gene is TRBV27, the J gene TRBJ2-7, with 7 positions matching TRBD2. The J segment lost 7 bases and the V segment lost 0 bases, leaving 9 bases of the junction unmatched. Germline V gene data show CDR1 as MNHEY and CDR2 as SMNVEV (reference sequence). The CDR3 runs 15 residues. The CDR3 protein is CASSLSGGILHEQYF. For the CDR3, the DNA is TGTGCCAGCAGTTTATCGGGGGGGATTCTCCATGAGCAGTACTTC.

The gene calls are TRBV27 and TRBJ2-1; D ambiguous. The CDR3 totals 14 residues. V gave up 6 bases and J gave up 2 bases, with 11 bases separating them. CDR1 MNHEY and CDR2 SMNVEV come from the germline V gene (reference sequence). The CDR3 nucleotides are TGTGCCAGCAGCCCCCCCACGGCCTACAATGAGCAGTTCTTC. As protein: CASSPPTAYNEQFF.

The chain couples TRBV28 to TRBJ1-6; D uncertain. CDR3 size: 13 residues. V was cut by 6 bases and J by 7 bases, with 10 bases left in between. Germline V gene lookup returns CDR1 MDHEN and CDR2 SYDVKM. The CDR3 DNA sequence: TGTGCCAGCAGCCTGACGGTAAATTCACCCCTCCACTTT. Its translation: CASSLTVNSPLHF.

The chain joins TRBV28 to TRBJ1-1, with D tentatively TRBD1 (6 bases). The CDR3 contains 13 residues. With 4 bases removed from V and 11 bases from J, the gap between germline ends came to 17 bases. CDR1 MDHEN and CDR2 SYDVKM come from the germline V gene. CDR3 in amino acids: CASSWEEGGMAFF. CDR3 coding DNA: TGTGCCAGCAGTTGGGAAGAGGGGGGTATGGCTTTCTTT.